Each of the 21 T cell receptor beta chains below was sequenced from the same sample in a study of CD8+ T cells in alopecia areata. TCR sequencing used cDNA made by reverse transcription of extracted RNA. This table comes from immunoSEQ multiplex PCR, and its TCRdb copy is limited to in-frame clones, with some not included. In total the sample includes some 110,000 clones, none of them seen once. The sequencing input was lesional skin. The receptors were gathered from a C3H/HeJ mouse with alopecia areata. MHC haplotype of the mouse line: H2-k.

As concerns this clone: The listed genes are named as in mouse. The CDR3 DNA, read in part, is TGCACCTGCAGTGCAGAGAGTGGGGGTTCAGAA. Translated, it gives CTCSAESGGSE. The CDR3, in full, reads CTCSAESGGSETLYF. This sequence joins TRBV1 and TRBJ2-3; a possible D gene is TRBD2 (6 bases). Sequencing ends 4 residues short of the CDR3 end; the germline J gene provides the rest. Trimming left V 0 bases short and J 4 bases short, with 11 bases between. Per the germline V gene, CDR1 is NSQYPW and CDR2 is LRSPGD (reference sequence). CDR3 length: 15 residues.

A word on this clone: Gene names denote mouse genes. From the germline J gene comes the end of the CDR3, since the read stops 4 residues before it. This chain connects TRBV13-2 to TRBJ2-5; TRBD1 matches 10 bases. In germline, CDR1 is NNHNN, CDR2 SYGAGS (reference sequence). The CDR3 runs to 15 residues. The CDR3 sequence: CASGGPGQGMDTQYF. The covered CDR3 bases are TGTGCCAGCGGTGGACCGGGACAGGGGATGGAC.

Turning to this clone: At residue 13, the TCRdb protein departs from the DNA translation, so the protein shown here was derived from the DNA itself. The gene symbols are mouse symbols. The read ends 3 residues before the CDR3 terminus; that terminus is restored from the germline J gene. The genes are TRBV1 and TRBJ1-3, with 7 positions matching TRBD1. This CDR3 has 16 residues. V lost 0 bases, J lost 2 bases, and 4 bases stayed unmatched. CDR1 NSQYPW and CDR2 LRSPGD come from the germline V gene (reference sequence). The sequenced CDR3 bases are TGCACCTGCAGTGCAGATCGAGACAGGGCTGGAAATACG. This codes for CTCSADRDRAGNT. In full, the CDR3 reads CTCSADRDRAGNTLYF.

This clone was seen ten or more times. The genes and germline here are from mouse. The read ends 4 residues before the CDR3 terminus; that terminus is restored from the germline J gene. Additional DNA sequences in this sample encode the identical CDR3. The rearrangement uses TRBV13-3 and TRBJ2-1; 8 bases agree with TRBD1. J was trimmed by 6 bases and V by 0 bases; bases with no gene match: 5. CDR3 length: 15 amino acids. The germline gives CDR1 NNHDY, CDR2 SYVADS. The part of the CDR3 DNA that was read is TGTGCCAGCAGTGATGCCAGGGGGCGGGGTGCT. Encoded protein: CASSDARGRGA. The entire CDR3 protein is CASSDARGRGAEQFF.

As to this clone: The germline and genes are mouse ones. The read ends 4 residues before the CDR3 terminus; that terminus is restored from the germline J gene. The chain couples TRBV1 to TRBJ1-1, with D possibly TRBD1 on 5 matching bases. This CDR3 has 12 residues. Germline V gives CDR1 NSQYPW, CDR2 LRSPGD (reference sequence). The CDR3 region is CTCSTDRTEVFF. CDR3 bases read: TGCACCTGCAGTACTGACAGAACA.

A remark on this clone: Gene labels here are mouse ones. CDR3 in amino acids: CASSDRLGENTLYF. Incomplete CDR3 DNA: TGTGCCAGCAGTGATCGGCTGGGGGAAAAC. The chain recombines TRBV13-1 with TRBJ2-4; 7 bases are a match to TRBD2. The CDR3 end lies 4 residues beyond the end of the read and is filled in from the germline J gene. Germline V gene lookup returns CDR1 NSHNY and CDR2 SYGAGN. This CDR3 has 14 residues.

Details on this clone: Genes and germline come from the mouse. Sequencing ends 4 residues short of the CDR3 end; the germline J gene provides the rest. The gene calls are TRBV19 and TRBJ2-3; D is unclear. Germline lookup yields CDR1 FNHDT and CDR2 SITEND (reference sequence). Trimming took off 0 bases at V and 0 bases at J, with 14 bases between the two ends. The CDR3 extends over 17 amino acids. The sequenced part of the CDR3 DNA is TGTGCCAGCAGTATAGCTATCGCGAAAACTAGTGCAGAA. As protein: CASSIAIAKTSAE. The complete CDR3 protein is CASSIAIAKTSAETLYF.

This clone has more than one count but fewer than ten. Each gene name is a mouse one. Sequencing ends 4 residues short of the CDR3 end; the germline J gene provides the rest. The chain recombines TRBV17 with TRBJ1-4, with TRBD1 matching over 8 bases. Per germline, CDR1 MNHDT and CDR2 YYDKIL. V gave up 1 base and J gave up 2 bases; unmatched junction bases: 3. The CDR3 contains 16 residues. The CDR3 region is CASSRARQGSNERLFF. The covered CDR3 bases are TGTGCTAGCAGTAGAGCCAGACAGGGGTCCAACGAA.

This clone was seen only a few times. The listed genes are named as in mouse. From the germline J gene comes the end of the CDR3, since the read stops 4 residues before it. This sequence joins TRBV17 and TRBJ1-4, with D possibly TRBD1 on 6 matching bases. V lost 3 bases, J lost 3 bases, and 11 bases lay in between. Germline V gene sequence: CDR1 MNHDT, CDR2 YYDKIL. The CDR3 totals 15 residues. Partial CDR3 DNA: TGTGCTAGCAGTAGTTATGGGACAACCAACGAA. The encoded protein is CASSSYGTTNE. In full, the CDR3 reads CASSSYGTTNERLFF. Supplemented by reference TRBV17 and TRBJ1-4, the full variable domain reads DTTVKQNPRYKLARVGKPVNLICSQTMNHDTMYWYQKKPNQAPKLLLFYYDKILNREADTFEKFQSSRPNNSFCSLYIGSAGLEYSAMYLCASSSYGTTNERLFFGHGTKLSVL.

In its sample, this clone was seen many times. The listed genes are named as in mouse. Read coverage stops 4 residues before the CDR3 terminus; the germline J gene supplies the remainder. The chain recombines TRBV13-3 with TRBJ2-7; 11 nucleotides line up with TRBD2. Germline V gene sequence: CDR1 NNHDY, CDR2 SYVADS. The CDR3 spans 13 residues. The CDR3 DNA, read in part, is TGTGCCAGCAAAGGGACTGGGGGATAT. Translation: CASKGTGGY. The full-length CDR3 reads as CASKGTGGYEQYF.

A note on this clone: Gene names denote mouse genes. Read data end 4 residues before the CDR3 end; the end is taken from the germline J gene. The chain links TRBV13-3 to TRBJ2-7; D gene uncertain. V lost 3 bases and J 2 bases, leaving 9 bases between the germline ends. Germline V gene data show CDR1 as NNHDY and CDR2 as SYVADS. The CDR3 length is 13 residues. The CDR3 sequence: CASSAEKTYEQYF. The sequenced part of the CDR3 DNA is TGTGCCAGCAGTGCTGAAAAAACCTAT.

Details on this clone: The gene names given are mouse names. The read halts 4 residues ahead of the CDR3 end, with the missing end drawn from the germline J gene. The rearrangement uses TRBV1 and TRBJ2-5, with D maybe TRBD1 (6 bases). CDR1 is NSQYPW and CDR2 is LRSPGD in the germline V gene (reference sequence). The CDR3 sequence is 14 residues long. V was shortened by 4 bases and J by 0 bases, with 8 bases between the two germline ends. This CDR3 is CTCSDGTNQDTQYF. Partial CDR3 DNA: TGCACCTGCAGTGACGGGACAAACCAAGAC.

The sample holds a few counts of this clone. Each gene name is a mouse one. The read is 4 residues too short to cover the CDR3 end, so that end is filled in from the germline J gene. V usage is TRBV1 and J usage is TRBJ2-2; TRBD1 aligns across 7 bases. With 2 bases clipped from V and 0 bases from J, the junction kept 3 bases outside the gene matches. CDR3 length equals 16 residues. The V gene's germline CDR1 is NSQYPW and CDR2 LRSPGD (reference sequence). CDR3 DNA (partial): TGCACCTGCAGTGCAAGACAGGGAACAAACACCGGG. Amino acids: CTCSARQGTNTG. The whole CDR3 region reads CTCSARQGTNTGQLYF.

To note about this clone: Mouse germline and gene names are used. The read terminates 4 residues ahead of where the CDR3 ends, so the germline J gene completes it. V gene TRBV19 combines with J gene TRBJ1-2, with 8 bases aligning to TRBD1. V shed 5 bases and J 4 bases; nucleotides not matched to a gene: 7. The germline V gene has CDR1 FNHDT and CDR2 SITEND (reference sequence). This CDR3 contains 14 residues. CDR3 protein: CASSRTGSASDYTF. The CDR3 bases that were read are TGTGCCAGCAGCCGGACAGGGTCGGCCTCC.

Remarks on this clone: The gene symbols are mouse symbols. The CDR3 is cut off 4 residues early in the read; its end comes from the germline J gene. The same CDR3 is also encoded by other DNA sequences in this sample. The V gene is TRBV31, the J gene TRBJ2-5; 11 bases line up with TRBD2. Germline values: CDR1 GKSSPN, CDR2 SITVG. This CDR3 is built from 14 residues. This CDR3 reads CAWSPGLGEDTQYF. The covered CDR3 bases are TGTGCCTGGAGTCCGGGACTGGGGGAAGAC.

Notes on this clone: The gene names here belong to mouse. The DNA ends 4 residues before the CDR3 does, and the rest of the CDR3 is filled in from the germline J gene. The identical CDR3 is also encoded by other nucleotide sequences in the sample. The chain is built from TRBV1 and TRBJ2-5, with TRBD2 matching 14 bases. This CDR3 has 14 residues. Germline lookup yields CDR1 NSQYPW and CDR2 LRSPGD (reference sequence). The CDR3 DNA, read in part, is TGCACCTGCAGTGGGGACTGGGGGGGCGAC. Its protein is CTCSGDWGGD. From start to end, the CDR3 is CTCSGDWGGDTQYF.

Note on this clone: Each gene name is a mouse one. The DNA ends 4 residues before the CDR3 does, and the rest of the CDR3 is filled in from the germline J gene. V is TRBV1 and J is TRBJ2-7; 7 positions agree with TRBD2. V lost 0 bases and J lost 1; bases outside the gene matches: 3. The CDR3 totals 15 residues. The V gene's germline CDR1 is NSQYPW and CDR2 LRSPGD (reference sequence). The CDR3 region is CTCSADSWGSYEQYF. CDR3 DNA (partial): TGCACCTGCAGTGCAGATTCCTGGGGGTCCTAT.

This clone was seen many times. The genes are named according to mouse. The read ends 4 residues early relative to the CDR3; the germline J gene fills the gap. The chain recombines TRBV13-3 with TRBJ1-1; the D is unclear. CDR3 length equals 12 residues. The germline gives CDR1 NNHDY, CDR2 SYVADS. Partial CDR3 DNA: TGTGCCAGCAGTGTGGACTGGAGA. This encodes CASSVDWR. The full CDR3 sequence reads CASSVDWREVFF.

About this clone: Gene and germline names: mouse. The CDR3 is cut off 4 residues early in the read; its end comes from the germline J gene. The chain recombines TRBV16 with TRBJ2-7; 9 bases are a match to TRBD2. CDR3 length: 14 residues. Germline CDR1 is SGHSA and CDR2 is FRNQAP. Trimming removed 5 bases from V and 3 bases from J; junction bases left unmatched: 5. The CDR3 region is CASSPTGGLYEQYF. The part of the CDR3 DNA that was read is TGTGCAAGCAGCCCGACTGGGGGCCTCTAT.

A remark on this clone: Any gene name here is a mouse gene name. From the germline J gene comes the end of the CDR3, since the read stops 4 residues before it. This chain connects TRBV31 to TRBJ2-7; TRBD2 aligns across 7 bases. Unmatched junction bases numbered 5, after V lost 3 bases and J lost 0 bases. CDR3 length equals 14 residues. CDR1 is GKSSPN, CDR2 SITVG, per germline. CDR3 bases read: TGTGCCTGGAGGCAGACTGGGAGCTCCTAT. It translates to CAWRQTGSSY. The complete CDR3 protein is CAWRQTGSSYEQYF.

A note on this clone: Germline and genes: mouse. From the germline J gene comes the end of the CDR3, since the read stops 4 residues before it. This chain links TRBV13-3 with TRBJ2-4; possible D gene TRBD1, 6 bases. CDR1 and CDR2 (germline): NNHDY, SYVADS. Trimming pared 7 bases from V and 0 bases from J, leaving 9 bases between. This CDR3 comprises 13 residues. The CDR3 loop is CASSGTSQNTLYF. The CDR3 bases that were read are TGTGCCAGCTCCGGGACAAGTCAAAAC.